The 16 T cell receptor beta chains reported below all come from one sample, sequenced in a study of cytomegalovirus exposure and HLA in healthy donors. The PCR employed 60 Vbeta primers together with 13 Jbeta primers. Here immunoSEQ multiplex PCR was the method, and the copy in TCRdb shows in-frame clones only, minus some. In the table there are about 160,000 clones, 77% of which are singletons. The source material was PBMCs. These receptors all stem from a man aged 30 to 45 in good health and CMV-seropositive.

The chain carries TRBV9 and TRBJ1-1, with D possibly matching TRBD1 (5 bases). The CDR3 length is 14 residues. V lost 5 bases and J 2 bases, leaving 13 bases between the germline ends. Looked up from germline, CDR1 is SGDLS and CDR2 is YYNGEE. The DNA for the CDR3 is TGTGCCAGCAGTGGGGGGTGGGACAACACTGAAGCTTTCTTT. It specifies CASSGGWDNTEAFF.

The chain links TRBV21-1 to TRBJ2-7; the D segment call TRBD2 is taken from the table without a DNA check. TRBV21-1 is recorded as a pseudogene. The CDR3 is made up of 16 amino acids. CDR3 region: CASSKDPGRASYEQYF. The CDR3 DNA reads as TGTGCCAGCAGCAAAGATCCGGGAAGGGCCTCCTACGAGCAGTACTTC.

This chain links TRBV7-9 with TRBJ1-3; 8 bases fit TRBD1. Germline V gene lookup returns CDR1 SEHNR and CDR2 FQNEAQ (reference sequence). J lost 4 bases, V lost 4 bases, and 6 bases had no gene match. CDR3 length: 15 amino acids. CDR3 in amino acids: CASSSQGAPGNTIYF. As DNA, the CDR3 is TGTGCCAGCAGCTCCCAGGGGGCGCCCGGAAACACCATATATTTT.

This clone was detected only once. The chain is built from TRBV5-1 and TRBJ1-6; 9 bases are shared with TRBD1. Germline lookup yields CDR1 SGHRS and CDR2 YFSETQ. This CDR3 spans 14 amino acids. J lost 10 bases, V lost 4 bases, and 6 bases had no gene match. The CDR3 spells CASSQTGGRSPLHF. CDR3 DNA sequence: TGCGCCAGCAGCCAAACAGGGGGCAGATCACCCCTCCACTTT.

The genes are TRBV18 and TRBJ2-1, with TRBD2 identical over 7 bases. V lost 6 bases to trimming and J lost 9 bases; unmatched junction nucleotides: 8. The CDR3 is made up of 13 amino acids. The germline V gene has CDR1 KGHSH and CDR2 LQKENI. CDR3: CASSPGSGGEQFF. In DNA, the CDR3 is TGTGCCAGCTCGCCAGGGTCGGGGGGTGAGCAGTTCTTC.

This chain uses TRBV10-3 with TRBJ2-7; D is possibly TRBD1 (6 bases). The CDR3 is 13 residues long. V lost 10 bases to trimming and J lost 0 bases, with 13 bases between them. Germline-derived CDR1 and CDR2 are ENHRY and SYGVKD. This CDR3 is CATKAGDSYEQYF. In DNA, the CDR3 is TGTGCCACCAAGGCAGGGGACTCCTACGAGCAGTACTTC.

The chain combines TRBV27 with TRBJ2-7; the match to TRBD1 covers 8 bases. V dropped 2 bases and J dropped 2; count of bases not matched to a gene: 2. The CDR3 runs to 14 residues. Germline V gene data show CDR1 as MNHEY and CDR2 as SMNVEV (reference sequence). CDR3 DNA: TGTGCCAGCAGTTTAAGCAGGGGGCCCTACGAGCAGTACTTC. Translated: CASSLSRGPYEQYF.

This clone was picked up a small number of times. CDR3 nucleotide sequence: TGTGCCAGTAGTATGGGGGCCAGGGGCAGAATTGAAGCTTTCTTT. Protein sequence: CASSMGARGRIEAFF. The J gene is TRBJ1-1, the V gene TRBV19; D might be TRBD1 (6 bases). The ends were cut back, 3 bases at V and 7 bases at J, with 18 bases in the middle. The CDR3 length is 15 residues. Germline CDR1 and CDR2: LNHDA and SQIVND (reference sequence).

The chain employs TRBV7-3 and TRBJ2-3; the D gene is possibly TRBD1 (6 bases). This CDR3 has 14 residues. V was trimmed by 3 bases and J by 0 bases, leaving 7 bases between them. CDR1 is SGHTA, CDR2 FQGTGA, per germline. The CDR3 DNA reads as TGTGCCAGCAGCTTGAGGGGGAGCACAGATACGCAGTATTTT. Protein: CASSLRGSTDTQYF.

The V gene is TRBV19, the J gene TRBJ1-4, with a possible D match to TRBD1 (6 bases). Trimming stripped 7 bases from V and 3 bases from J, with 12 bases between. CDR1 is LNHDA, CDR2 SQIVND, per germline (reference sequence). The CDR3 is made up of 14 amino acids. The CDR3 region has the DNA TGTGCCAGTAATATGGGGACACCTAATGAAAAACTGTTTTTT. Translating gives CASNMGTPNEKLFF.

The V call is TRBV4-1, the J call TRBJ1-5; no reliable D call. The germline gives CDR1 MGHRA, CDR2 YSYEKL. V shed 2 bases and J shed 3 bases, with 8 bases lying between them. The CDR3 has 14 residues. CDR3 in amino acids: CASSQFQDNQPQHF. CDR3 DNA: TGCGCCAGCAGCCAATTTCAGGACAATCAGCCCCAGCATTTT.

This chain's CDR3 is CATQGYGYTF. The CDR3 DNA sequence: TGTGCCACCCAGGGGTATGGCTACACCTTC. This sequence joins TRBV28 and TRBJ1-2, with a possible D match to TRBD1 (6 bases). The CDR3 runs to 10 residues. Per germline, CDR1 MDHEN and CDR2 SYDVKM. Trimming cost V 10 bases and J 5 bases, with 8 bases left between them.

The rearrangement joins TRBV7-8 to TRBJ2-7; 10 nucleotides agree with TRBD2. CDR3 length: 16 amino acids. With V trimmed by 4 bases and J by 3 bases, 9 bases remained unmatched. Germline V gene lookup returns CDR1 SGHVS and CDR2 FQNEAQ. CDR3 in DNA: TGTGCCAGCAGCTCAAGGACTAGCGGTGATCACTACGAGCAGTACTTC. As protein: CASSSRTSGDHYEQYF. The full variable domain, rest sourced from reference TRBV7-8 and TRBJ2-7, is GAGVSQSPRYKVAKRGQDVALRCDPISGHVSLFWYQQALGQGPEFLTYFQNEAQLDKSGLPSDRFFAERPEGSVSTLKIQRTQQEDSAVYLCASSSRTSGDHYEQYFGPGTRLTVT.

The rearrangement joins TRBV7-7 to TRBJ2-2; TRBD1 aligns across 7 bases. The germline CDR1 and CDR2 sequences are SSHAT and FNYEAQ (reference sequence). This CDR3 has 14 residues. Losses at the gene ends were 1 base for V and 5 bases for J; bases not matched to a gene: 1. Written as DNA, the CDR3 is TGTGCCAGCAGCTTAGACAGGGGAACCGGGGAGCTGTTTTTT. Its protein product is CASSLDRGTGELFF. Drawing the rest from reference TRBV7-7 and TRBJ2-2, the complete variable domain is GAGVSQSPRYKVTKRGQDVTLRCDPISSHATLYWYQQALGQGPEFLTYFNYEAQPDKSGLPSDRFSAERPEGSISTLTIQRTEQRDSAMYRCASSLDRGTGELFFGEGSRLTVL.

This chain uses TRBV7-6 with TRBJ1-6, with 10 positions matching TRBD1. Germline trimming cut 1 base from V and 4 bases from J; bases unmatched to any gene: 1. Germline V gives CDR1 SGHVS, CDR2 FNYEAQ. CDR3 size: 16 residues. The CDR3 DNA reads as TGTGCCAGCAGCTTAGAGGACAGGGGGTATAATTCACCCCTCCACTTT. Protein: CASSLEDRGYNSPLHF.

The genes are TRBV19 and TRBJ2-1, with 7 bases that match TRBD1. After removal of 3 bases from V and 0 bases from J, the junction contained 2 bases not matched to a gene. This CDR3 region has 15 residues. Germline-derived CDR1 and CDR2 are LNHDA and SQIVND (reference sequence). For the CDR3, the DNA is TGTGCCAGTAGTATGGGGACAGACTCCTACAATGAGCAGTTCTTC. Encoded protein: CASSMGTDSYNEQFF.